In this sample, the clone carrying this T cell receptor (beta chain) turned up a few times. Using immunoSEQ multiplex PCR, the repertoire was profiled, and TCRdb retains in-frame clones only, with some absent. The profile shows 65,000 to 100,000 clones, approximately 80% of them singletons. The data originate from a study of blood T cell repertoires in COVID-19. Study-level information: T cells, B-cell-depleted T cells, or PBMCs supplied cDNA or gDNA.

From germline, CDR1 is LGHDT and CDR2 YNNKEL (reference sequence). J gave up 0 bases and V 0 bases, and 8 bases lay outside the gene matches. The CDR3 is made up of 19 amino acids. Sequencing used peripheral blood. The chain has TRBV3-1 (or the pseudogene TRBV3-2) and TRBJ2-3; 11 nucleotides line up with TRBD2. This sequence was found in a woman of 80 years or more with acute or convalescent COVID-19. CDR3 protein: CASSQDLSGGAGSTDTQYF. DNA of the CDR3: TGTGCCAGCAGCCAAGATCTTAGCGGGGGGGCGGGGAGCACAGATACGCAGTATTTT.